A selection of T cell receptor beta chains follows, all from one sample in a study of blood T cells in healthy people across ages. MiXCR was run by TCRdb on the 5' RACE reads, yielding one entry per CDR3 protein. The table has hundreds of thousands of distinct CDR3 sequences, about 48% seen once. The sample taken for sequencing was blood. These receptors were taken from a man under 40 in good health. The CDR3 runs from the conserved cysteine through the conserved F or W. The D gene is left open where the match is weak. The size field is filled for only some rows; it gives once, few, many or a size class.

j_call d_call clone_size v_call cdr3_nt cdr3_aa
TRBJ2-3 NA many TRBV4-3 TGCGCCAGCAGACTAGCCTTAAGCACAGATACGCAGTATTTT CASRLALSTDTQYF
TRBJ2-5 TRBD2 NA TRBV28 TGTGCCAGCAGTGGTCCCCATAGCGGGGGGATCCCCCAAGAGACCCAGTACTTC CASSGPHSGGIPQETQYF
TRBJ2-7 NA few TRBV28 TGTGCCAGCAGTTTAGGAGGCAGGGGACCTTACGAGCAGTACTTC CASSLGGRGPYEQYF
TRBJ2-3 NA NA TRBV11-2 TGTGCCAGCAGCGCCTCCGGGGATACGCAGTATTTT CASSASGDTQYF
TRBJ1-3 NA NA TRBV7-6 TGTGCCAGCAGTTCAGAGGGGGGGAGATATATCGTGAGTGGAAACACCATATATTTT CASSSEGGRYIVSGNTIYF
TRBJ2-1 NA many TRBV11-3 TGTGCCAGCAGCCTTGCCGTTGGTGAGCAGTTCTTC CASSLAVGEQFF
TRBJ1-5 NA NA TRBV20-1 TGCAGTGCTAGCAGGACGGAGAATCAGCCCCAGCATTTT CSASRTENQPQHF
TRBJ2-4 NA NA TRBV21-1 TGTGCCAGCAGCAAAGGGACAGGGGGCAAAGCCAAAAACATTCAGTACTTC CASSKGTGGKAKNIQYF
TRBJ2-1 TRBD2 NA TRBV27 TGTGCCAGCAGTTTAGGCGGGGGGGCTTGGAATGAGCAGTTCTTC CASSLGGGAWNEQFF
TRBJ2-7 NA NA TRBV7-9 TGTGCCAGTAGCTCCCGGGACAACCGCTACGAGCAGTACTTC CASSSRDNRYEQYF
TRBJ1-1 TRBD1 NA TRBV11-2 TGTGCCAGCAGCTCGTCCGGGACAGGGGACCACTTCGCTGAAGCTTTCTTT CASSSSGTGDHFAEAFF
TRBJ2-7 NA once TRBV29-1 TGCAGCGTTGTACGCCGGGACAACTCCTACGAGCAGTACTTC CSVVRRDNSYEQYF
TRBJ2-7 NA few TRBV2 TGTGCCAGCAGGATTCGTGGGGAGCAGTACTTC CASRIRGEQYF
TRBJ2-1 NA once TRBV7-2 TGTGCCACCAATCCCAGGGCAAATAATGAGCAGTTATTC CATNPRANNEQLF
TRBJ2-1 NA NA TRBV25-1 TGTGCCAGCAGTGAAGGGTCCGGCTTGGGGCACAATGAGCAGTTCTTC CASSEGSGLGHNEQFF
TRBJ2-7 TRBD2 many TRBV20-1 TGCAGTGCTTTCGGACTAGCGGGGCCTTACGAGCAGTACTTC CSAFGLAGPYEQYF
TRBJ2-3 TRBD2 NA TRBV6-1 TGTGCCAGCATTAAAGGACTAGTCTTTACAGATACGCAGTATTTT CASIKGLVFTDTQYF
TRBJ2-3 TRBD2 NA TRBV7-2 TGTGCCAGCAGCTTAGTCCTCCTAGCGGGGGCCGCAGATACGCAGTATTTT CASSLVLLAGAADTQYF
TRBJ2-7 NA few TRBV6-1 TGTGCCAGCAGGGGTCGACAGTTCGGGACATACGAGCAGTACTTC CASRGRQFGTYEQYF
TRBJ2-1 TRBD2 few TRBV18 TGTGCCAGCTCACCACCACTAGCGGTGTACAACAATGAGCAGTTCTTC CASSPPLAVYNNEQFF
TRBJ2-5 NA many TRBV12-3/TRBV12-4 TGTGCCAGCAGTTTAATCGCCGGGGAGACCCAGTACTTC CASSLIAGETQYF
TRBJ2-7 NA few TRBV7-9 TGTGCCAGCAGCTTAGCGCACGGGACCTACGAGCAGTACTTC CASSLAHGTYEQYF
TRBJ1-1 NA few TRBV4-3 TGCGCCAGCAGCCAAGACATCGTATCCGGAGGGGGAGCCACTGAAGCTTTCTTT CASSQDIVSGGGATEAFF
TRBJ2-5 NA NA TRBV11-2 TGTGCCAGCAGCTTGGGGGCATCGTACCAAGAGACCCAGTACTTC CASSLGASYQETQYF
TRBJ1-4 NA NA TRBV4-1 TGCGCCAGCAGCCAAGATGGACGGTCGAATGAAAAACTGTTTTTT CASSQDGRSNEKLFF
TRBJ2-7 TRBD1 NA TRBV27 TGTGCCAGCAGTTCACCGGGACAGGGGGGGTACGAGCAGTACTTC CASSSPGQGGYEQYF
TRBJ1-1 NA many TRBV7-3 TGTGCCAGCAGCTTACAAGATTCCAACACTGAAGCTTTCTTT CASSLQDSNTEAFF
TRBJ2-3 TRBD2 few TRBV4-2 TGTGCCAGCACCTTTGGACTAGCCGGAACAGATACGCAGTATTTT CASTFGLAGTDTQYF
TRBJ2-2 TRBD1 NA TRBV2 TGTGCCTGTCAGAGGGGGCAAACCGGGGAGCTGTTTTTT CACQRGQTGELFF
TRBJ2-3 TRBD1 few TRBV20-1 TGCAGTGCGAAGCAACAGGGGACCACAGATACGCAGTATTTT CSAKQQGTTDTQYF
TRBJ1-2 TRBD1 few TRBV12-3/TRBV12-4 TGTGCCAGCAGCCCCTCGGACAGGGGTGCGGGCTACACCTTC CASSPSDRGAGYTF
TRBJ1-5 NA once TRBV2 TGTGCCAGCAGTGTTGGACGCATTCGGAGCAATCAGCCCCAGCATTTT CASSVGRIRSNQPQHF
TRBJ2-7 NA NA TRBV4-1 TGCGCCAGCAGCCAAGCGCAGGGGCATGCCTACGAGCAGTACTTC CASSQAQGHAYEQYF
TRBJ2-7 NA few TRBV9 TGTGCCAGCAGCGTAGCTTGGCAGGGAACCTACGAGCAGTACTTC CASSVAWQGTYEQYF
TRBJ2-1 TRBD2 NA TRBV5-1 TGCGCCAGCAGTACGACGGGGGGGCCGGCCGATGAGCAGTTCTTC CASSTTGGPADEQFF
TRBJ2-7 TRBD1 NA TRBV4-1 TGCGCCAGCAGCCAAGCCGACAGGGGACCCTACAATGAGCAGTACTTC CASSQADRGPYNEQYF
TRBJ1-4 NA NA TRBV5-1 TGCGCCAGCAGCTTGGCAGGACAGCGAGCAACTAATGAAAAACTGTTTTTT CASSLAGQRATNEKLFF
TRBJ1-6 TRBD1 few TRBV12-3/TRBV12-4 TGTGCCAGCAGTCTTGGGCAGGGGGCGGTACCCCTCCACTTT CASSLGQGAVPLHF
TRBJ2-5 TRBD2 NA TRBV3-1 TGTGCCAGCAGCCAAAGCCCCGCGGGGGGACAAGAGACCCAGTACTTC CASSQSPAGGQETQYF
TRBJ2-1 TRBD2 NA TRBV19 TGTGCCAGTAGCGACGCGGCGGGGGGGCAGTATGAGCAGTTCTTC CASSDAAGGQYEQFF
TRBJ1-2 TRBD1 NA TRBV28 TGTGCCAGCATTTCTTCCGGGACAGGGGCCTATGGCTACACCTTC CASISSGTGAYGYTF